This TCR beta chain comes out of a study of Graves' ophthalmopathy and Graves' hyperthyroidism. This clonotype turned up a few times. Antigen specificity is unknown. At one end, the junction sequence differs from germline, possibly due to a read error. Physicians reached a diagnosis by relying on clinical symptoms, serum thyroxine, TRAb, thyroid ultrasound and orbital computed tomography. Study findings and constraints: Blood also contained most of the expanded thyroid clonotypes above 0.001 frequency. Using a 13-signature model, the authors split ophthalmopathy from stable hyperthyroidism, with around 85% sensitivity and approximately 80% specificity.

The CDR3 covers 15 residues. Investigators amplified TCR beta CDR3 regions from RNA transcripts. First-round RT-PCR relied on HTBI primers, and a second-round multiplex PCR came next. TCRdb ran MiXCR on the multiplex PCR reads and lists one entry per CDR3 protein. The table records about 480,000 distinct CDR3 sequences, over 13% of them present only once. V gene TRBV12-3 or TRBV12-4 combines with J gene TRBJ2-5, with 10 bases matching TRBD1. The sample taken for sequencing was blood. The clonotype comes from a woman aged 25 to 39 with Graves' ophthalmopathy. The CDR3 DNA reads as TGTGCCAGCAGAAACGACAGGGGGCTCGGAGAGACCAAGTACTTC. It specifies CASRNDRGLGETKYF.